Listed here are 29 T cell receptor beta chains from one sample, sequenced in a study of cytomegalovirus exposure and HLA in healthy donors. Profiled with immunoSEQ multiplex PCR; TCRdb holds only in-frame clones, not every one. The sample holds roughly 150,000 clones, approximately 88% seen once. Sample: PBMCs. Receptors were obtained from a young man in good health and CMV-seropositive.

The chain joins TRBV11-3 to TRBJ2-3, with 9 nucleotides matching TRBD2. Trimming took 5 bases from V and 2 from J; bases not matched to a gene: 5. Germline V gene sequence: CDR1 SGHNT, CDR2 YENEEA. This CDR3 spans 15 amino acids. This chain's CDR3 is CASSLGLAPTDTQYF. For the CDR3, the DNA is TGTGCCAGCAGCCTTGGACTAGCGCCCACAGATACGCAGTATTTT. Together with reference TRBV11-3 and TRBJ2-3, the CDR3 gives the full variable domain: EAGVVQSPRYKIIEKKQPVAFWCNPISGHNTLYWYLQNLGQGPELLIRYENEEAVDDSQLPKDRFSAERLKGVDSTLKIQPAELGDSAVYLCASSLGLAPTDTQYFGPGTRLTVL.

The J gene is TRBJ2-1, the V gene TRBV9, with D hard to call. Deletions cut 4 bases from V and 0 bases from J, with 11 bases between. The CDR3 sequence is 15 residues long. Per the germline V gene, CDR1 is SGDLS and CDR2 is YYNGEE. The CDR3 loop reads CASSQRLDSYNEQFF. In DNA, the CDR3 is TGTGCCAGCAGCCAGAGGTTGGACTCCTACAATGAGCAGTTCTTC.

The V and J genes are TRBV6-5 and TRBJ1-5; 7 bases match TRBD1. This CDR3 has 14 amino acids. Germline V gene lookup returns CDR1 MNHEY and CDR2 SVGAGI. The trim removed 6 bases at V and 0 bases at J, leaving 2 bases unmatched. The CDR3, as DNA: TGTGCCAGCAGACAGGGGACTAGCAATCAGCCCCAGCATTTT. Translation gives CASRQGTSNQPQHF.

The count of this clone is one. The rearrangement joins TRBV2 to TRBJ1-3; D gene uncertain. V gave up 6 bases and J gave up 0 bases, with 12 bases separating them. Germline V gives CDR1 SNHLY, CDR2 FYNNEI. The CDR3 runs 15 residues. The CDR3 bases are TGTGCCAGCAGAGAGGGAGCCAACTCTGGAAACACCATATATTTT. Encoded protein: CASREGANSGNTIYF.

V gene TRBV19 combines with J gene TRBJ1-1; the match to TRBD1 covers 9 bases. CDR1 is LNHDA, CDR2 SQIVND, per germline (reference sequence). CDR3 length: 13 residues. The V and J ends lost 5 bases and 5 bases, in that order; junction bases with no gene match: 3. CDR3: CASSPDRGTEAFF. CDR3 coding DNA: TGTGCCAGTAGTCCTGACAGGGGGACTGAAGCTTTCTTT.

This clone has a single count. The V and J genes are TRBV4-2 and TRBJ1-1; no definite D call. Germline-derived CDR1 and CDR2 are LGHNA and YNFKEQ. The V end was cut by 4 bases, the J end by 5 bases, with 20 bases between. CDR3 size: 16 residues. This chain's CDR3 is CASSLDLTGSGTEAFF. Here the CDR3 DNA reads TGTGCCAGCAGCCTAGATCTAACGGGGTCGGGGACTGAAGCTTTCTTT.

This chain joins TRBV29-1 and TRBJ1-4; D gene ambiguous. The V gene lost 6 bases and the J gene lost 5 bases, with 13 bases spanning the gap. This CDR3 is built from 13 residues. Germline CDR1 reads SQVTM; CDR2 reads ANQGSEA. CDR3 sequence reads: CSVYSGENEKLFF. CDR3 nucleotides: TGCAGCGTCTACTCCGGGGAAAATGAAAAACTGTTTTTT.

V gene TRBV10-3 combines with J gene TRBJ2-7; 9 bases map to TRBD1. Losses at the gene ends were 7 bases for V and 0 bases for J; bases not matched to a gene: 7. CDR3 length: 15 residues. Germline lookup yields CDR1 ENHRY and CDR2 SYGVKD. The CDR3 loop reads CAIKPGQGSSYEQYF. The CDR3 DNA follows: TGTGCCATCAAACCGGGACAGGGCAGCTCCTACGAGCAGTACTTC.

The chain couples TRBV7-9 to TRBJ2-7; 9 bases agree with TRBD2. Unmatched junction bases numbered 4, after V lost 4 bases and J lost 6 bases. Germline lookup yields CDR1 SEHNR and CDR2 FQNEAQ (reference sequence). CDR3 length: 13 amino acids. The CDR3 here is CASSSGTSSEQYF. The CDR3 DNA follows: TGTGCCAGCAGCTCCGGGACTAGCAGCGAGCAGTACTTC.

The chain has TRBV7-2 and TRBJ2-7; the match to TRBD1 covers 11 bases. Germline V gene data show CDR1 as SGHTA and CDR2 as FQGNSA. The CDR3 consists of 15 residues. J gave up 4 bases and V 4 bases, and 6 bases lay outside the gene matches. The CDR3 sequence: CASSSLGQGAYEQYF. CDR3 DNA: TGTGCCAGCAGCTCTCTCGGACAGGGGGCTTACGAGCAGTACTTC. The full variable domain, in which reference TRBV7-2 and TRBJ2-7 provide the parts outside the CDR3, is GAGVSQSPSNKVTEKGKDVELRCDPISGHTALYWYRQSLGQGLEFLIYFQGNSAPDKSGLPSDRFSAERTGGSVSTLTIQRTQQEDSAVYLCASSSLGQGAYEQYFGPGTRLTVT.

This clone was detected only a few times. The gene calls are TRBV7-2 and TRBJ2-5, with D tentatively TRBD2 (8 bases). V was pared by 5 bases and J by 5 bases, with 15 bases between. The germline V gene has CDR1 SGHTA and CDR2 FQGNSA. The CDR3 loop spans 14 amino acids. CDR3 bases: TGTGCCAGCAGCGGGACTAGGGGACAGGAGACCCAGTACTTC. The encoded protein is CASSGTRGQETQYF.

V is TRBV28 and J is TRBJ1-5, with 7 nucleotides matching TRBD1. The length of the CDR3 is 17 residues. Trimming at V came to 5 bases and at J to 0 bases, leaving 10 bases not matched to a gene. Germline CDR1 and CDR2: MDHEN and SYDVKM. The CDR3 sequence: CASSMLRDSDSNQPQHF. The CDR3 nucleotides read TGTGCCAGCAGTATGCTCCGGGACAGTGATAGCAATCAGCCCCAGCATTTT.

The CDR3 DNA follows: TGCGCCAGCAGCCAAGAGGTGGCAGGCTCTGGGGCCAACGTCCTGACTTTC. This translates into CASSQEVAGSGANVLTF. The chain carries TRBV4-3 and TRBJ2-6; D not resolved. Trimming shortened V by 0 bases and J by 0 bases, and 9 bases separated the two germline ends. The germline V gene encodes CDR1 LGHNA and CDR2 YSLEER. The CDR3 sequence is 17 residues long.

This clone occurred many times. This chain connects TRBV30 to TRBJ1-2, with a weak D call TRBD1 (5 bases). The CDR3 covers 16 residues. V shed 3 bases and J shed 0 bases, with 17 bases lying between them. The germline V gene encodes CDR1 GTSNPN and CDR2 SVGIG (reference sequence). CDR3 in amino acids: CAWREPGQLANYGYTF. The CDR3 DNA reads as TGTGCCTGGAGGGAACCAGGGCAGCTAGCTAACTATGGCTACACCTTC.

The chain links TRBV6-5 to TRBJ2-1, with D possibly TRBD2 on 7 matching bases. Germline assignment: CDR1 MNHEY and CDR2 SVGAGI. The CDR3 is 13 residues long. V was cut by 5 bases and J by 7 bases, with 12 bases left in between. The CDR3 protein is CASSKGGRNEQFF. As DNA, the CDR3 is TGTGCCAGCAGTAAGGGGGGGCGGAATGAGCAGTTCTTC.

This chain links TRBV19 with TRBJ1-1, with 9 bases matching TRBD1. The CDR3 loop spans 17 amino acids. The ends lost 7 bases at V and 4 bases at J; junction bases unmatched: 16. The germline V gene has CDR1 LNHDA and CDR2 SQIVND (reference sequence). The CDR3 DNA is TGTGCCAGTACCACGCCCCGGACAGGGGATTTCGGCACTGAAGCTTTCTTT. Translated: CASTTPRTGDFGTEAFF.

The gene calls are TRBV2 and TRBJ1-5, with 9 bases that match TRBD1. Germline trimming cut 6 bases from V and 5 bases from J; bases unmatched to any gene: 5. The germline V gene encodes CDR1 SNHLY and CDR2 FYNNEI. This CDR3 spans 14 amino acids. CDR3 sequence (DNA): TGTGCCAGCAGGGGGACAGGGCTTTATCAGCCCCAGCATTTT. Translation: CASRGTGLYQPQHF.

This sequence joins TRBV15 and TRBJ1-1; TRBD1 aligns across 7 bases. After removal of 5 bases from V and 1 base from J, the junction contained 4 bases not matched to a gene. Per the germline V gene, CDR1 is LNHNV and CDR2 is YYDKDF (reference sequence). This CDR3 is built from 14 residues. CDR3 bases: TGTGCCACCAGCCCGGGACAGAAGAACACTGAAGCTTTCTTT. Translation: CATSPGQKNTEAFF. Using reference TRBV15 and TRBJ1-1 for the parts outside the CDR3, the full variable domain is DAMVIQNPRYQVTQFGKPVTLSCSQTLNHNVMYWYQQKSSQAPKLLFHYYDKDFNNEADTPDNFQSRRPNTSFCFLDIRSPGLGDTAMYLCATSPGQKNTEAFFGQGTRLTVV.

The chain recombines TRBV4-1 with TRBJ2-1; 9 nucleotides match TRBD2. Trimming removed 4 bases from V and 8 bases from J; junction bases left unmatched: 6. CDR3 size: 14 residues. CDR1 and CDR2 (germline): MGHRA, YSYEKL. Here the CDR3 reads CASSLREGRDEQFF. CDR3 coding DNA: TGCGCCAGCAGCCTGCGGGAGGGCCGTGATGAGCAGTTCTTC.

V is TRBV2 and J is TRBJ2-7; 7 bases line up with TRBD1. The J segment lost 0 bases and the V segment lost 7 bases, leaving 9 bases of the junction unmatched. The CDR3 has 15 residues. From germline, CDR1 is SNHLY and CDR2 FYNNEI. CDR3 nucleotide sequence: TGTGCCAGCAAAGTCGAGGGACAGTCCTCCTACGAGCAGTACTTC. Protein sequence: CASKVEGQSSYEQYF. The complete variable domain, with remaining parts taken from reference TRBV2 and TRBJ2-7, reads EPEVTQTPSHQVTQMGQEVILRCVPISNHLYFYWYRQILGQKVEFLVSFYNNEISEKSEIFDDQFSVERPDGSNFTLKIRSTKLEDSAMYFCASKVEGQSSYEQYFGPGTRLTVT.

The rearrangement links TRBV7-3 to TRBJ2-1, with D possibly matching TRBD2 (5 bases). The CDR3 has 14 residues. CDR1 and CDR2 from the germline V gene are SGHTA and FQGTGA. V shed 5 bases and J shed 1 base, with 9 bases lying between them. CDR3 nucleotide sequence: TGTGCCAGCAGCCCCGTAGCGTCCTACAATGAGCAGTTCTTC. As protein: CASSPVASYNEQFF.

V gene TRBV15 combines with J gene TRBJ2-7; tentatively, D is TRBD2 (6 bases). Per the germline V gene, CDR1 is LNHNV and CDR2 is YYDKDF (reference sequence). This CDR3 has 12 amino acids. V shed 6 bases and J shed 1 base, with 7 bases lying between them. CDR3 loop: CATSGGSYEQYF. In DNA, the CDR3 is TGTGCCACCAGTGGAGGGTCCTACGAGCAGTACTTC.

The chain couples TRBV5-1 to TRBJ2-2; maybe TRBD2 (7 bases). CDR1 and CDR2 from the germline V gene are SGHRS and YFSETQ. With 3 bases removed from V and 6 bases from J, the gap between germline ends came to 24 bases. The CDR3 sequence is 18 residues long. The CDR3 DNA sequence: TGCGCCAGCAGCTCCCCTTTGGGGGGGGCGAGTCGGGCCGGGGAGCTGTTTTTT. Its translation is CASSSPLGGASRAGELFF.

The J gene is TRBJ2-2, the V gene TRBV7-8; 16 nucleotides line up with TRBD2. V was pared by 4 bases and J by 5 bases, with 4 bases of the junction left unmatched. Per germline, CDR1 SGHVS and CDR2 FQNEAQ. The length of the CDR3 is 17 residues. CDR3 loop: CASSWPGLAGGTGELFF. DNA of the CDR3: TGTGCCAGCAGCTGGCCGGGACTAGCGGGAGGGACCGGGGAGCTGTTTTTT.

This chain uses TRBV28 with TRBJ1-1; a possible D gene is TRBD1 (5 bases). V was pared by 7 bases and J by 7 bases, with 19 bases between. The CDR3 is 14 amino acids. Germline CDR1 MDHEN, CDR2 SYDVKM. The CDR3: CASITPGGEFEAFF. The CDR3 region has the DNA TGTGCCAGCATCACACCGGGGGGAGAATTTGAAGCTTTCTTT.

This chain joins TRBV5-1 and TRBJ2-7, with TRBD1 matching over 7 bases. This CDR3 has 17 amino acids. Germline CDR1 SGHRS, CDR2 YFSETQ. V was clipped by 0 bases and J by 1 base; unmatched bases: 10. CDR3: CASSLAPTEQGSYEQYF. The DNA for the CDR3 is TGCGCCAGCAGCTTGGCCCCAACCGAACAGGGGTCCTACGAGCAGTACTTC. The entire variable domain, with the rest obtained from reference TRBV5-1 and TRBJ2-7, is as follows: KAGVTQTPRYLIKTRGQQVTLSCSPISGHRSVSWYQQTPGQGLQFLFEYFSETQRNKGNFPGRFSGRQFSNSRSEMNVSTLELGDSALYLCASSLAPTEQGSYEQYFGPGTRLTVT.

CDR3 in amino acids: CASSLAPLLETEQFF. DNA for the CDR3: TGTGCCAGCAGCTTAGCCCCCCTCCTAGAGACTGAGCAGTTCTTC. V is TRBV7-2 and J is TRBJ2-1; D unclear. Germline V gene data show CDR1 as SGHTA and CDR2 as FQGNSA. This CDR3 is built from 15 residues. Deletions cut 0 bases from V and 9 bases from J, with 15 bases between.

The CDR3 here is CAWAGLAGNEQYF. CDR3 coding DNA: TGTGCCTGGGCCGGACTAGCGGGTAACGAGCAGTACTTC. The chain combines TRBV30 with TRBJ2-7, with TRBD2 identical over 11 bases. Germline V lookup: CDR1 GTSNPN, CDR2 SVGIG (reference sequence). This CDR3 comprises 13 residues. The junction had 5 bases not matched to a gene; V was cut back by 5 bases and J by 5 bases.

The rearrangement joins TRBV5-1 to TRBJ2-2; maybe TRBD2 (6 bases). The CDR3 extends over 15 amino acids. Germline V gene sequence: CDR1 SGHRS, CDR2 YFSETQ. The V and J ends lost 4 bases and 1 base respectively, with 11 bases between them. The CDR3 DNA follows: TGCGCCAGCAGCAATCCGGGACTGAACACCGGGGAGCTGTTTTTT. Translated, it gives CASSNPGLNTGELFF.